This passage covers 19 T cell receptor beta chains from one sample sequenced in a study of T cell repertoires in cytomegalovirus infection. These receptors have no identified antigens. In TCRdb, the reads were re-called with MiXCR into one record per CDR3 protein. The sample holds 750,000 to 900,000 distinct CDR3 sequences, approximately 32% seen once. This specimen was cultured CD8+ T cells from PBMCs, taken from culture after CMV antigen stimulation. The receptors come from a human donor in good health (CMV status not recorded). Some clones in this sample may be carry-over from other donors' samples.

V and J are TRBV19 and TRBJ2-1; D possibly uses TRBD1 or TRBD2 (5 bases each). V was pared by 3 bases and J by 2 bases, with 14 bases between. This CDR3 has 16 amino acids. Germline V gives CDR1 LNHDA, CDR2 SQIVND (reference sequence). The DNA of the CDR3 is TGTGCCAGTAGTATGTCGGGGCCCCGCCCCTACAATGAGCAGTTCTTC. It codes for CASSMSGPRPYNEQFF.

CDR3 sequence (DNA): TGCAGCGTTGATAGGTTTCTCGATGGCGGGGGGGCGGGAGAGACCCAGTACTTC. It encodes CSVDRFLDGGGAGETQYF. The rearrangement joins TRBV29-1 to TRBJ2-5; TRBD2 aligns across 9 bases. V shed 3 bases, J shed 4 bases, and the junction held 18 bases outside the gene matches. From germline, CDR1 is SQVTM and CDR2 ANQGSEA. The CDR3 runs 18 residues.

This clonotype was detected many times. CDR3 residues: CASSSTGGVYEQYF. In nucleotides, the CDR3 is TGTGCCAGCAGCTCGACAGGGGGAGTGTACGAGCAGTACTTC. V gene TRBV7-6 combines with J gene TRBJ2-7; TRBD1 agrees at 9 bases. Germline V gene lookup returns CDR1 SGHVS and CDR2 FNYEAQ. The trim removed 4 bases at V and 4 bases at J, leaving 5 bases unmatched. The CDR3 spans 14 residues. The complete variable domain, with remaining parts taken from reference TRBV7-6 and TRBJ2-7, reads GAGVSQSPRYKVTKRGQDVALRCDPISGHVSLYWYRQALGQGPEFLTYFNYEAQQDKSGLPNDRFSAERPEGSISTLTIQRTEQRDSAMYRCASSSTGGVYEQYFGPGTRLTVT.

The chain has TRBV28 and TRBJ2-1, with TRBD2 matching over 8 bases. J gave up 5 bases and V 2 bases, and 5 bases lay outside the gene matches. CDR1 MDHEN and CDR2 SYDVKM come from the germline V gene. The CDR3 runs to 15 residues. This chain's CDR3 is CASSLRGGFNNEQFF. The CDR3 region has the DNA TGTGCCAGCAGTTTACGGGGGGGCTTCAACAATGAGCAGTTCTTC. Using reference TRBV28 and TRBJ2-1 for the parts outside the CDR3, the full variable domain is DVKVTQSSRYLVKRTGEKVFLECVQDMDHENMFWYRQDPGLGLRLIYFSYDVKMKEKGDIPEGYSVSREKKERFSLILESASTNQTSMYLCASSLRGGFNNEQFFGPGTRLTVL.

Only one count was recorded for this clonotype. This chain links TRBV13 with TRBJ1-5; TRBD1 is a possible D gene (5 bases). The CDR3 contains 15 residues. Germline values: CDR1 PRHDT, CDR2 FYEKMQ (reference sequence). The V and J ends lost 7 bases and 0 bases respectively, with 13 bases between them. For the CDR3, the DNA is TGTGCCAGCAAGATCGGGGGTTATAGCAATCAGCCCCAGCATTTT. Translating gives CASKIGGYSNQPQHF.

There are many counts of this clonotype. The chain links TRBV7-3 to TRBJ2-2; no reliable D call. In germline, CDR1 is SGHTA, CDR2 FQGTGA. V was trimmed by 2 bases and J by 6 bases, leaving 4 bases between them. The CDR3 runs to 12 residues. The CDR3 nucleotides are TGTGCCAGCAGCTTACTACCCGGGGAGCTGTTTTTT. It encodes CASSLLPGELFF.

The chain employs TRBV19 and TRBJ1-5; no clear D gene. Germline CDR1 is LNHDA and CDR2 is SQIVND (reference sequence). Trimming removed 2 bases at V and 6 bases at J, with 17 bases between. This CDR3 is 16 amino acids long. The CDR3 spells CASSISLGGFAQPQHF. The CDR3 DNA sequence: TGTGCCAGTAGTATAAGCTTAGGAGGGTTCGCTCAGCCCCAGCATTTT. Combining the CDR3 with reference TRBV19 and TRBJ1-5 gives the whole variable domain DGGITQSPKYLFRKEGQNVTLSCEQNLNHDAMYWYRQDPGQGLRLIYYSQIVNDFQKGDIAEGYSVSREKKESFPLTVTSAQKNPTAFYLCASSISLGGFAQPQHFGDGTRLSIL.

This clonotype appeared many times. This rearrangement joins TRBV29-1 to TRBJ2-7; D not certain. This CDR3 contains 13 residues. Germline-derived CDR1 and CDR2 are SQVTM and ANQGSEA. Trimming took off 5 bases at V and 0 bases at J, with 11 bases between the two ends. CDR3 bases: TGCAGCGTTTTGAGACCGAGCTCCTACGAGCAGTACTTC. As protein: CSVLRPSSYEQYF.

The rearrangement links TRBV3-1 to TRBJ1-6, with TRBD1 matching 7 bases. The CDR3 length is 19 residues. The germline gives CDR1 LGHDT, CDR2 YNNKEL (reference sequence). The V gene end was trimmed by 0 bases and the J gene end by 8 bases; junction bases not matched to a gene: 16. In DNA form, the CDR3 reads TGTGCCAGCAGCCAAGAGAATGGTCAGGGGGGCGGTTTGCATTCACCCCTCCACTTT. Residues: CASSQENGQGGGLHSPLHF. The full variable domain, in which reference TRBV3-1 and TRBJ1-6 provide the parts outside the CDR3, is DTAVSQTPKYLVTQMGNDKSIKCEQNLGHDTMYWYKQDSKKFLKIMFSYNNKELIINETVPNRFSPKSPDKAHLNLHINSLELGDSAVYFCASSQENGQGGGLHSPLHFGNGTRLTVT.

The CDR3 nucleotides are TGCAGGGCAGCAGGGCTAGCGGGGGCCACAGATACGCAGTATTTT. Encoded protein: CRAAGLAGATDTQYF. The chain recombines TRBV20-1 with TRBJ2-3; 10 bases line up with TRBD2. CDR3 size: 15 residues. From germline, CDR1 is DFQATT and CDR2 SNEGSKA (reference sequence).

The chain couples TRBV6-5 to TRBJ1-1; 7 bases map to TRBD1. The CDR3 is made up of 15 amino acids. Losses at the gene ends were 0 bases for V and 1 base for J; bases not matched to a gene: 2. The germline V gene has CDR1 MNHEY and CDR2 SVGAGI. The CDR3 protein is CASSYSYRGNTEAFF. CDR3 bases: TGTGCCAGCAGTTACTCCTACAGGGGGAACACTGAAGCTTTCTTT.

This clonotype has just a few counts. The CDR3 DNA reads TGTGCCAGCAGCGAGCCGGGACAGGGGGACAATGAGCAGTTCTTC. Protein product: CASSEPGQGDNEQFF. V gene TRBV7-6 combines with J gene TRBJ2-1, with 11 bases identical to TRBD1. From germline, CDR1 is SGHVS and CDR2 FNYEAQ. Losses at the gene ends were 5 bases for V and 5 bases for J; bases not matched to a gene: 5. The CDR3 spans 15 residues.

This clonotype occurred a few times. The chain recombines TRBV7-6 with TRBJ1-5; 7 bases agree with TRBD1. Germline V gene sequence: CDR1 SGHVS, CDR2 FNYEAQ. The CDR3 contains 16 residues. J was trimmed by 3 bases and V by 2 bases; bases with no gene match: 7. The CDR3 loop is CASSLQPGQLNQPQHF. CDR3 nucleotides: TGTGCCAGCAGCTTACAACCGGGACAGCTCAATCAGCCCCAGCATTTT.

This clonotype was seen repeatedly, ten times or more. The chain joins TRBV7-2 to TRBJ2-1, with unresolved D. Germline CDR1 reads SGHTA; CDR2 reads FQGNSA. This CDR3 is 14 amino acids long. V was pared by 5 bases and J by 3 bases, with 11 bases between. The CDR3 DNA reads as TGTGCCAGCAGCCTGGAAGACGGCTACAATGAGCAGTTCTTC. This codes for CASSLEDGYNEQFF.

This clonotype was counted between two and nine times. This chain uses TRBV25-1 with TRBJ1-2; D unresolved. The CDR3 runs to 13 residues. Germline V gene sequence: CDR1 MGHDK, CDR2 SYGVNS. Trimming left V 7 bases short and J 7 bases short, with 16 bases between. CDR3 residues: CASTSTGGVGYTF. CDR3 bases: TGTGCCAGCACCTCTACGGGTGGGGTTGGCTACACCTTC.

This clonotype occurred once. V is TRBV6-2 or TRBV6-3 and J is TRBJ1-2; the D is unclear. The CDR3 contains 12 residues. Germline V gives CDR1 MNHEY, CDR2 SVGEGT. V was shortened by 0 bases and J by 8 bases, with 7 bases between the two germline ends. CDR3 amino acids: CASSYSSRGYTF. The CDR3 DNA reads as TGTGCCAGCAGTTACTCAAGTCGGGGCTACACCTTC.

This clonotype turned up a few times. The V call is TRBV2, the J call TRBJ1-1; 10 positions agree with TRBD1. The CDR3 consists of 16 residues. Germline assignment: CDR1 SNHLY and CDR2 FYNNEI. The V segment lost 2 bases and the J segment 2 bases; nucleotides outside the gene matches: 5. CDR3 DNA sequence: TGTGCCAGCAGTGAAACTGGGACAGGGGCTAACACTGAAGCTTTCTTT. As protein: CASSETGTGANTEAFF.

This clonotype was picked up a small number of times. The J gene is TRBJ2-2, the V gene TRBV19, with D possibly called TRBD1 or TRBD2 (5 bases each). V was pared by 5 bases and J by 4 bases, with 17 bases between. The CDR3 runs to 16 residues. Germline loops: CDR1 LNHDA, CDR2 SQIVND (reference sequence). The CDR3 spells CASSFRTTGSTGELFF. As DNA, the CDR3 is TGTGCCAGTAGTTTCCGGACAACGGGAAGCACCGGGGAGCTGTTTTTT.

This clonotype came up a few times. The chain is built from TRBV15 and TRBJ2-5; D is perhaps TRBD2 (6 bases). V was trimmed by 8 bases and J by 1 base, leaving 17 bases between them. The CDR3 runs to 15 residues. Germline V gene lookup returns CDR1 LNHNV and CDR2 YYDKDF (reference sequence). The CDR3 sequence is CATASAGKAQETQYF. CDR3 DNA sequence: TGTGCCACCGCGTCTGCGGGGAAGGCCCAAGAGACCCAGTACTTC.